The 5 T cell receptor beta chains in this list originate from one sample, sequenced in a study of blood T cell repertoires in COVID-19. Data came from immunoSEQ multiplex PCR; TCRdb stores just in-frame clones and leaves some out. The table shows roughly 59,000 clones, with around 85% occurring only once. Sequenced sample: peripheral blood. All receptors derive from a human donor in a cohort sampled during active COVID-19.

This chain links TRBV10-2 with TRBJ2-3; 8 nucleotides agree with TRBD1. V was clipped by 6 bases and J by 10 bases; unmatched bases: 6. This CDR3 spans 12 amino acids. Germline CDR1 WSHSY, CDR2 SAAADI. The CDR3 DNA is TGCGCCAGCAGCGACTACAGGGGGGCGCAGTATTTT. Its translation: CASSDYRGAQYF.

The chain is built from TRBV6-6 and TRBJ1-1, with a weak D call TRBD1 (5 bases). Trimming removed 4 bases from V and 5 bases from J, with 11 bases in between. The CDR3 has 13 residues. CDR1 is MNHNY, CDR2 SVGAGI, per germline (reference sequence). CDR3 amino acids: CASSFRGGTEAFF. The CDR3 DNA is TGTGCCAGCAGTTTCCGGGGGGGAACTGAAGCTTTCTTT.

CDR3 loop: CASSLISQGGGYTF. CDR3 bases: TGCGCCAGCAGCCTGATCTCTCAGGGAGGTGGGTACACCTTC. The rearrangement uses TRBV5-1 and TRBJ1-2, with D possibly matching TRBD1 (5 bases). V dropped 4 bases and J dropped 11 bases, with 21 bases sitting between them. The CDR3 spans 14 residues. CDR1 and CDR2 from the germline V gene are SGHRS and YFSETQ.

V and J are TRBV5-1 and TRBJ1-1, with 7 bases matching TRBD1. Germline loops: CDR1 SGHRS, CDR2 YFSETQ. CDR3 size: 14 residues. V trimming: 4 bases; J trimming: 7 bases; junction bases outside the gene matches: 10. This CDR3 reads CASSPDRLRVEAFF. CDR3 DNA sequence: TGCGCCAGCAGCCCGGACAGGTTGAGAGTTGAAGCTTTCTTT.

The chain is built from TRBV24-1 and TRBJ2-3; a weak D match, TRBD1 (6 bases). This CDR3 spans 15 amino acids. V was clipped by 3 bases and J by 2 bases, with 11 bases between them. CDR1 and CDR2 from the germline V gene are KGHDR and SFDVKD. CDR3 sequence: CATSDREGHTDTQYF. The DNA of the CDR3 is TGTGCCACCAGTGATAGAGAGGGACACACAGATACGCAGTATTTT.